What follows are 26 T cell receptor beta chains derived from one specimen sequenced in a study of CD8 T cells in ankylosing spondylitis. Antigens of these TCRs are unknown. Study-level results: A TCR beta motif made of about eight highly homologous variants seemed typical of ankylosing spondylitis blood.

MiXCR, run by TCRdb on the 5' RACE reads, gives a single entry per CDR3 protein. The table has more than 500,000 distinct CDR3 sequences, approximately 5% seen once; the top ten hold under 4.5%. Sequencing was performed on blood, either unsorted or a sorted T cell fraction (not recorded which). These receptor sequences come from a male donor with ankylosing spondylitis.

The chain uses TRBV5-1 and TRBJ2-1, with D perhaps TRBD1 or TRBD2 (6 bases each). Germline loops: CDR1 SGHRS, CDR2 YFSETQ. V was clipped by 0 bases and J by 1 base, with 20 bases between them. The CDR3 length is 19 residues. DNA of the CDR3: TGCGCCAGCAGCTTGGGATCCGGGGGCGCGATTGTTTCCTACAATGAGCAGTTCTTC. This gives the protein CASSLGSGGAIVSYNEQFF.

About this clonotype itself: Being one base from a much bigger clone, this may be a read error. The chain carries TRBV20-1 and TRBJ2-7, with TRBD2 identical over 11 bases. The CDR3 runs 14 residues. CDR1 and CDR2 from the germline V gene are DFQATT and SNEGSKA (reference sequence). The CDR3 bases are TGCAGTGCAAGGACTAGCGGGCTTACCTACGAGCAGTGCTTC. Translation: CSARTSGLTYEQCF.

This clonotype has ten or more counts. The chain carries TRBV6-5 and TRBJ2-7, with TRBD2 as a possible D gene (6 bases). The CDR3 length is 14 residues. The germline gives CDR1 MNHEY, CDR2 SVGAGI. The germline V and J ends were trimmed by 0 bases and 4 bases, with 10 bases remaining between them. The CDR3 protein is CASSYSEGTYEQYF. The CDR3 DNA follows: TGTGCCAGCAGTTACTCGGAGGGGACGTACGAGCAGTACTTC.

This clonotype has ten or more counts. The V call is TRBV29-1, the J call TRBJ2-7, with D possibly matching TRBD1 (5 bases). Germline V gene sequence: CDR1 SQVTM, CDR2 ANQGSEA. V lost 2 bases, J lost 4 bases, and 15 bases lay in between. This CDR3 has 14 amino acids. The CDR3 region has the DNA TGCAGCGTTGAATTTAGGGGAAAGGCTTACGAGCAGTACTTC. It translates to CSVEFRGKAYEQYF.

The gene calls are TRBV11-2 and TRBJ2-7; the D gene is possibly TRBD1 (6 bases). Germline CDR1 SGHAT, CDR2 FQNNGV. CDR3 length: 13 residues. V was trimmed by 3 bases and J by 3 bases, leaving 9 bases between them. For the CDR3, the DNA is TGTGCCAGCAGCTTCGGGGACAACTACGAGCAGTACTTC. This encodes CASSFGDNYEQYF.

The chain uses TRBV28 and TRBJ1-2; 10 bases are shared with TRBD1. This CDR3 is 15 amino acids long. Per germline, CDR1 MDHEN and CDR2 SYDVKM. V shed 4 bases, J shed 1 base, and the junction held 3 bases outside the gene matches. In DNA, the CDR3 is TGTGCCAGCAGTTCCTGGACAGGGGGTAACTATGGCTACACCTTC. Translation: CASSSWTGGNYGYTF.

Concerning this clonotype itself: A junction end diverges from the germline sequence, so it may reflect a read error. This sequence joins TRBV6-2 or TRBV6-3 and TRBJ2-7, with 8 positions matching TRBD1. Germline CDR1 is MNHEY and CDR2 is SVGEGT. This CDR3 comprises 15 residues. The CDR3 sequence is CASSFGDRSSYGQYF. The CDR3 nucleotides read TGTGCCAGCAGTTTCGGGGACAGGAGTTCCTACGGGCAGTACTTC.

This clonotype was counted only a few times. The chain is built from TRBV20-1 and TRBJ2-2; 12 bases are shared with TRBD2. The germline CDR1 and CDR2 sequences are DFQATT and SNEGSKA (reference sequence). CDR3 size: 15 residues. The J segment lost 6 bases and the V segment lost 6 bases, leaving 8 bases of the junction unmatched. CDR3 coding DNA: TGCAGTGCCACAACTAGCGGGGGGCAATCCGGGGAGCTGTTTTTT. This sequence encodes CSATTSGGQSGELFF.

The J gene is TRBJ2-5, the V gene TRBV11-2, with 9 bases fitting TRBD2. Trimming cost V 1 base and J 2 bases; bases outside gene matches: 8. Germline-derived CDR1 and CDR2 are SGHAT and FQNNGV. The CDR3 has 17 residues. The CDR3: CASSLVGAGGGQETQYF. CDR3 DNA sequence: TGTGCCAGCAGCTTAGTTGGAGCGGGAGGTGGTCAAGAGACCCAGTACTTC.

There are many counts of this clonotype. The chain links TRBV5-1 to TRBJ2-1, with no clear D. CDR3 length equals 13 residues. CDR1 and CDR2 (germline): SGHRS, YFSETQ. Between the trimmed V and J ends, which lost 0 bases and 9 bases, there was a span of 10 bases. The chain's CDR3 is CASSLDRRGEQFF. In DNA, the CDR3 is TGCGCCAGCAGCTTGGACAGACGCGGTGAGCAGTTCTTC.

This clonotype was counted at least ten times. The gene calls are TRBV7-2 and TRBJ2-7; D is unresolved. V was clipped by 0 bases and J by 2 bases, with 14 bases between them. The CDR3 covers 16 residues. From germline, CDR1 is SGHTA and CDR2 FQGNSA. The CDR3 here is CASSLAAGSSPYEQYF. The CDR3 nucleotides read TGTGCCAGCAGCTTAGCCGCTGGCAGCTCTCCCTACGAGCAGTACTTC.

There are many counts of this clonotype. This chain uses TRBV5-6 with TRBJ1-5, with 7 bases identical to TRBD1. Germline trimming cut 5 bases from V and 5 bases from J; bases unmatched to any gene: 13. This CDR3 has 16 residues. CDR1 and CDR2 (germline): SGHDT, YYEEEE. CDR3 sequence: CASSFSGTAGYQPQHF. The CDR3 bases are TGTGCCAGCAGTTTTTCCGGGACAGCAGGTTATCAGCCCCAGCATTTT.

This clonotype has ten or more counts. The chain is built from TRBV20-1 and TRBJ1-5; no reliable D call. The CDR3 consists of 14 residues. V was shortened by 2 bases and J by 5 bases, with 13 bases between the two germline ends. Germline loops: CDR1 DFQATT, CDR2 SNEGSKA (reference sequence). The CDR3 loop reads CSARREPADQPQHF. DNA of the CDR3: TGCAGTGCTAGAAGGGAGCCAGCCGATCAGCCCCAGCATTTT.

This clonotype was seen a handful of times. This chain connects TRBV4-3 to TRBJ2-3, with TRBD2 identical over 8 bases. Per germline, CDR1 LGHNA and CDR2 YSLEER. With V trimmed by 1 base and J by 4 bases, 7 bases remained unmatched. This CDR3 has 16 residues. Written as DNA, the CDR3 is TGCGCCAGCAGCCAAGTGGCGGGGGGTACCTCAGATACGCAGTATTTT. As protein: CASSQVAGGTSDTQYF.

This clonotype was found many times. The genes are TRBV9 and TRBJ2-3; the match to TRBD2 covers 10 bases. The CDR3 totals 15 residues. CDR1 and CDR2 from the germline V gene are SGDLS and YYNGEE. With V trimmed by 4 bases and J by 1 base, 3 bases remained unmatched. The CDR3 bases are TGTGCCAGCAGCATTGGACTAGCGGGCACAGATACGCAGTATTTT. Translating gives CASSIGLAGTDTQYF.

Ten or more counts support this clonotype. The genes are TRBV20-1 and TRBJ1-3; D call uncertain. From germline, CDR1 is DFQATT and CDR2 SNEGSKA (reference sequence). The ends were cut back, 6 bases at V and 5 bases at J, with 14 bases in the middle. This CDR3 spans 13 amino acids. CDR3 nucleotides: TGCAGTGCCCTCCGACACCTCCGAAACACCATATATTTT. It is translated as CSALRHLRNTIYF.

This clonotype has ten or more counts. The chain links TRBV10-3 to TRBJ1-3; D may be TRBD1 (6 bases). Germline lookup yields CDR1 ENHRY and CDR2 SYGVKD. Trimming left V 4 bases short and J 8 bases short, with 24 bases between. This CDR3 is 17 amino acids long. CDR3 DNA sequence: TGTGCCATCAGTGCAGCCGCATACAGGGACCCAGGTCACACCATATATTTT. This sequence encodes CAISAAAYRDPGHTIYF.

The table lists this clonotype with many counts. CDR3 bases: TGTGCCAGCGGTACAATACTGGATACGCAGTATTTT. Translation: CASGTILDTQYF. The rearrangement uses TRBV28 and TRBJ2-3; no firm D call. Trimming cost V 8 bases and J 6 bases, with 12 bases left between them. The CDR3 is 12 residues long. Germline V gene sequence: CDR1 MDHEN, CDR2 SYDVKM.

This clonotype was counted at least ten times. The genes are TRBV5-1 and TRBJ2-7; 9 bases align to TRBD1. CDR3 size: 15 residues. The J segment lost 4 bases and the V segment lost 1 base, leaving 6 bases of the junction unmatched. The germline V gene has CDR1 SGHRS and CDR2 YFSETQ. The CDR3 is CASSLSGQGPYEQYF. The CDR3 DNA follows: TGCGCCAGCAGCTTGAGTGGACAGGGGCCTTACGAGCAGTACTTC.

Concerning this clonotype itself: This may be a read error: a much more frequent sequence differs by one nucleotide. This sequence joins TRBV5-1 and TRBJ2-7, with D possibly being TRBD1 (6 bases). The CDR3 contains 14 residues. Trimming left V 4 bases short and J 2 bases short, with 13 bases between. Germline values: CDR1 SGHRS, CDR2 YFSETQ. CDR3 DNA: TGCGCCAGCAGCACGACGACAGGTGCCTACGAGCAGTACTTC. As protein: CASSTTTGAYEQYF.

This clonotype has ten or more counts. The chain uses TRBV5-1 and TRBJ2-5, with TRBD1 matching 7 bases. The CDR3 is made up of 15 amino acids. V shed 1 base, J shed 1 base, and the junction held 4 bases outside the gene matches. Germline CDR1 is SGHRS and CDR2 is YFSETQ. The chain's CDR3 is CASSLTGVVQETQYF. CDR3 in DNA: TGCGCCAGCAGCTTGACAGGGGTAGTCCAAGAGACCCAGTACTTC.

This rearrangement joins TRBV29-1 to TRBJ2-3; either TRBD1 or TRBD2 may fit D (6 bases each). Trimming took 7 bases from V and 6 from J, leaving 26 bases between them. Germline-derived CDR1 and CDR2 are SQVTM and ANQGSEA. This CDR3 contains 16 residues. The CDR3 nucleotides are TGCAGCGCCCGTCGGAGGGGGACCCCGGAGGTGGATACGCAGTATTTT. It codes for CSARRRGTPEVDTQYF.

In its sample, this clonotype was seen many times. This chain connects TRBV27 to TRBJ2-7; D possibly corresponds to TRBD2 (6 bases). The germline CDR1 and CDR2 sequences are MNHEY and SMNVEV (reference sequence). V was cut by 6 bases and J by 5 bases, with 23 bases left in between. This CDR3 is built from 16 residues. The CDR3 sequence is CASSPINIGGSNEQYF. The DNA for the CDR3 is TGTGCCAGCAGCCCCATCAACATCGGAGGGTCGAACGAGCAGTACTTC.

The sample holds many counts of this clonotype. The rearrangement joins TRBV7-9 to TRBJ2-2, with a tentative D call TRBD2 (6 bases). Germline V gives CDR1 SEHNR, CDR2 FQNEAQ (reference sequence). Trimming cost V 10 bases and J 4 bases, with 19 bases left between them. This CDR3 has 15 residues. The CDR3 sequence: CATKTGRDFTGELFF. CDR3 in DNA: TGTGCCACCAAGACCGGCCGGGACTTCACCGGGGAGCTGTTTTTT.

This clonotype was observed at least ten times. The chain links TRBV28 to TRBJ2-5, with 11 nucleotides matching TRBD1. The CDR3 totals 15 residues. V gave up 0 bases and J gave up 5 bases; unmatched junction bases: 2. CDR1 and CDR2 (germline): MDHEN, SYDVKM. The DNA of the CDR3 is TGTGCCAGCAGTTTATGGGGACAGGGGGACGAGACCCAGTACTTC. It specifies CASSLWGQGDETQYF.

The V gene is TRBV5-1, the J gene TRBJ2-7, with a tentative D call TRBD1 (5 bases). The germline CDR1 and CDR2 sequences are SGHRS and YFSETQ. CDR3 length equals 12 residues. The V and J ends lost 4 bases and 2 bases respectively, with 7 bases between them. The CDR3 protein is CASSGAPYEQYF. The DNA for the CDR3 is TGCGCCAGCAGCGGGGCTCCCTACGAGCAGTACTTC.